Here is one T cell receptor beta chain with its context. Germline CDR1 DFQATT, CDR2 SNEGSKA (reference sequence). Trimming left V 5 bases short and J 2 bases short, with 12 bases between. The CDR3 runs 13 residues. This entry belongs to a study of identical twins. MiXCR, run by TCRdb on the 5' RACE reads, gives a single entry per CDR3 protein. The table lists 420,000 or so distinct CDR3 sequences, roughly 18% of them singletons. The receptor comes from a man in his forties or fifties in good health. The chain joins TRBV20-1 to TRBJ1-2, with D perhaps TRBD1 (5 bases). Input material: naive T cells sorted from blood. Here the CDR3 DNA reads TGCAGTGCTGCCCCGCGGGGGAACTATGGCTACACCTTC. It codes for CSAAPRGNYGYTF.